The clone carrying this T cell receptor beta chain was observed a few times. The sample originates from a study of T cells in Graves' hyperthyroidism and ophthalmopathy. TCR beta CDR3 sequences were amplified from RNA transcripts. The HTBI primer set drove a first-round RT-PCR of the TCR CDR3. TCRdb processed the multiplex PCR reads anew with MiXCR; each CDR3 protein has one entry. The data show a few hundred thousand distinct CDR3 sequences, with approximately 14% seen just once and roughly 4.8% held by the top ten. Germline loops: CDR1 SGHRS, CDR2 YFSETQ. The CDR3 runs to 17 residues. V trimming: 5 bases; J trimming: 3 bases; junction bases outside the gene matches: 11.

This TCR came from a woman aged 18-29 years with Graves' hyperthyroidism. Sequencing was carried out using blood. The chain carries TRBV5-1 and TRBJ2-7, with 13 bases aligning to TRBD2. The CDR3 reads CASSYGLAGVENYEQYF. The CDR3 nucleotides are TGCGCCAGCAGTTACGGACTAGCGGGAGTCGAAAACTACGAGCAGTACTTC. Full variable domain (missing parts from reference TRBV5-1 and TRBJ2-7): KAGVTQTPRYLIKTRGQQVTLSCSPISGHRSVSWYQQTPGQGLQFLFEYFSETQRNKGNFPGRFSGRQFSNSRSEMNVSTLELGDSALYLCASSYGLAGVENYEQYFGPGTRLTVT.